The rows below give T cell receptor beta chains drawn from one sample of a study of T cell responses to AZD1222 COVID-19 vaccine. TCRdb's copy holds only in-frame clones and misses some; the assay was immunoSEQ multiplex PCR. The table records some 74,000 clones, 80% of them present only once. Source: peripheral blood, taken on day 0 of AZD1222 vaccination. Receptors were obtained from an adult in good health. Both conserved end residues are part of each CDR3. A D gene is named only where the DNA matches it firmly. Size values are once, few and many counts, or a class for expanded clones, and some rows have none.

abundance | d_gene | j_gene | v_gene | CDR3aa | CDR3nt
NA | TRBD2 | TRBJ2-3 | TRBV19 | CASSIGGGSTDTQYF | TGTGCCAGTAGTATAGGGGGGGGGAGCACAGATACGCAGTATTTT
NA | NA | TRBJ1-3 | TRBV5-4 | CASSLGGPSRGNTIYF | TGTGCCAGCAGCTTGGGGGGCCCCTCGAGGGGAAACACCATATATTTT
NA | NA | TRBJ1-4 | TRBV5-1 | CASSGGTALEKLFF | TGCGCCAGCAGCGGCGGGACGGCGCTAGAAAAACTGTTTTTT
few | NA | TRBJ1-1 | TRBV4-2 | CASSQGDGVGTEAFF | TGTGCCAGCAGCCAAGGGGATGGGGTGGGCACTGAAGCTTTCTTT
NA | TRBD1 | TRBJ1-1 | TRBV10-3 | CAISESRTGAINTEAFF | TGTGCCATCAGTGAGTCCCGGACAGGGGCTATCAACACTGAAGCTTTCTTT
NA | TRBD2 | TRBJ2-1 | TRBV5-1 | CASSLQISWRGDKNEQFF | TGCGCCAGCAGCTTGCAAATATCTTGGCGGGGGGATAAAAATGAGCAGTTCTTC
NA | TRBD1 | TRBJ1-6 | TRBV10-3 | CAIGTGAGNSPLHF | TGTGCCATAGGGACAGGGGCCGGAAATTCACCCCTCCACTTT
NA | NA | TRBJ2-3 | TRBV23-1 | CASSQRTVTDTQYF | TGCGCCAGCAGTCAAAGGACAGTTACAGATACGCAGTATTTT
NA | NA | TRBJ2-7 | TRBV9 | CASSVAGWGDYEQYF | TGTGCCAGCAGCGTCGCGGGGTGGGGGGACTACGAGCAGTACTTC
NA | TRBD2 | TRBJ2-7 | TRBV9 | CASSTGTSGPREQYF | TGTGCCAGCAGCACCGGGACTAGCGGCCCCCGGGAGCAGTACTTC
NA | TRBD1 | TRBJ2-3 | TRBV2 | CASSLGQGGGDTQYF | TGTGCCAGCAGCCTAGGACAGGGGGGAGGAGATACGCAGTATTTT